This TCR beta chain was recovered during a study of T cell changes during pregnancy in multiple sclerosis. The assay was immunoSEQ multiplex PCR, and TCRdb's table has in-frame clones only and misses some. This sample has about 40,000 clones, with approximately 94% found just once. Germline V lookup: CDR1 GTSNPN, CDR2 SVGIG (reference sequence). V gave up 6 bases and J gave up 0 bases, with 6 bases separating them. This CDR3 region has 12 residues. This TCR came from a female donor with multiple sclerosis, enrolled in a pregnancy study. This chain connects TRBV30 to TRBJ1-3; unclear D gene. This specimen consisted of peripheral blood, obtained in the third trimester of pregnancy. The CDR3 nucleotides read TGTGCCTGCCTTCGCTCTGGAAACACCATATATTTT. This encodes CACLRSGNTIYF.